The 30 T cell receptor beta chains in this list originate from one sample, sequenced in a study of blood T cell repertoires in COVID-19. Sequenced by immunoSEQ multiplex PCR; TCRdb stores in-frame clones only, minus some. The sample lists about 73,000 clones; 83% were seen once. The sequencing sample was made of peripheral blood. The receptors were gathered from a woman in her sixties or seventies with acute or convalescent COVID-19.

V is TRBV11-2 and J is TRBJ1-4; D gene unclear. This CDR3 is built from 14 residues. CDR1 and CDR2 from the germline V gene are SGHAT and FQNNGV. Deletions cut 0 bases from V and 4 bases from J, with 6 bases between. CDR3 sequence reads: CASSLEPSNEKLFF. The CDR3 DNA sequence: TGTGCCAGCAGCTTAGAACCCAGTAATGAAAAACTGTTTTTT.

The chain's CDR3 is CASSHFTGPSEQYF. DNA for the CDR3: TGTGCCAGCAGCCACTTCACAGGGCCAAGCGAGCAGTACTTC. The genes are TRBV7-3 and TRBJ2-7; perhaps TRBD1 as D (6 bases). The germline V and J ends were trimmed by 5 bases and 6 bases, with 17 bases remaining between them. This CDR3 comprises 14 residues. Germline CDR1 and CDR2: SGHTA and FQGTGA.

The CDR3: CASSLSGGATDTQYF. CDR3 coding DNA: TGCGCCAGCAGCTTAAGCGGGGGGGCCACAGATACGCAGTATTTT. The J gene is TRBJ2-3, the V gene TRBV5-1, with TRBD2 identical over 10 bases. Germline V gives CDR1 SGHRS, CDR2 YFSETQ. The trim removed 2 bases at V and 2 bases at J, leaving 2 bases unmatched. The CDR3 extends over 15 amino acids.

The chain carries TRBV2 and TRBJ1-1, with no clear D. This CDR3 contains 11 residues. From germline, CDR1 is SNHLY and CDR2 FYNNEI. Trimming shortened V by 3 bases and J by 8 bases, and 7 bases separated the two germline ends. The DNA of the CDR3 is TGTGCCAGCAGTGACAGGCTGGAAGCTTTCTTT. Its protein is CASSDRLEAFF.

The chain employs TRBV6-1 and TRBJ2-7, with 10 bases matching TRBD2. The germline V gene encodes CDR1 MNHNS and CDR2 SASEGT. V shed 0 bases, J shed 2 bases, and the junction held 7 bases outside the gene matches. The CDR3 runs to 17 residues. For the CDR3, the DNA is TGTGCCAGCAGTGAAGCGGTAGCGGGGGGCCGTACCTACGAGCAGTACTTC. It specifies CASSEAVAGGRTYEQYF.

This rearrangement joins TRBV30 to TRBJ2-4; tentative D call: TRBD1 (5 bases). From germline, CDR1 is GTSNPN and CDR2 SVGIG (reference sequence). Trimming left V 5 bases short and J 6 bases short, with 11 bases between. The CDR3 covers 12 residues. DNA for the CDR3: TGTGCCTGGGGCCCCCAGGGAAACATTCAGTACTTC. Its translation: CAWGPQGNIQYF.

This chain links TRBV9 with TRBJ2-3; maybe TRBD1 (6 bases). The germline V gene has CDR1 SGDLS and CDR2 YYNGEE. This CDR3 is 16 amino acids long. The V gene lost 4 bases and the J gene lost 10 bases, with 25 bases spanning the gap. This CDR3 reads CASSPRQARGYTAQYF. The CDR3 nucleotides read TGTGCCAGCAGCCCAAGACAGGCCAGAGGGTATACCGCGCAGTATTTT. Together with reference TRBV9 and TRBJ2-3, the CDR3 gives the full variable domain: DSGVTQTPKHLITATGQRVTLRCSPRSGDLSVYWYQQSLDQGLQFLIQYYNGEERAKGNILERFSAQQFPDLHSELNLSSLELGDSALYFCASSPRQARGYTAQYFGPGTRLTVL.

The chain couples TRBV7-2 to TRBJ1-2, with 8 bases aligning to TRBD1. Trimming cost V 1 base and J 5 bases; bases outside gene matches: 6. The CDR3 extends over 15 amino acids. Per germline, CDR1 SGHTA and CDR2 FQGNSA. The CDR3 loop reads CASSLGPGQEYGYTF. CDR3 bases: TGTGCCAGCAGCTTAGGGCCGGGACAGGAATATGGCTACACCTTC. Drawing the rest from reference TRBV7-2 and TRBJ1-2, the complete variable domain is GAGVSQSPSNKVTEKGKDVELRCDPISGHTALYWYRQSLGQGLEFLIYFQGNSAPDKSGLPSDRFSAERTGGSVSTLTIQRTQQEDSAVYLCASSLGPGQEYGYTFGSGTRLTVV.

The chain recombines TRBV18 with TRBJ2-3, with D tentatively TRBD2 (5 bases). The V gene's germline CDR1 is KGHSH and CDR2 LQKENI. The CDR3 totals 14 residues. With 6 bases removed from V and 6 bases from J, the gap between germline ends came to 16 bases. Written as DNA, the CDR3 is TGTGCCAGCTCCCGAGAGGTAGGCGGGGATACGCAGTATTTT. This codes for CASSREVGGDTQYF. Drawing the rest from reference TRBV18 and TRBJ2-3, the complete variable domain is NAGVMQNPRHLVRRRGQEARLRCSPMKGHSHVYWYRQLPEEGLKFMVYLQKENIIDESGMPKERFSAEFPKEGPSILRIQQVVRGDSAAYFCASSREVGGDTQYFGPGTRLTVL.

The rearrangement joins TRBV6-5 to TRBJ1-2; TRBD1 agrees at 10 bases. The V and J ends lost 5 bases and 3 bases, in that order; junction bases with no gene match: 6. CDR3 length: 15 amino acids. CDR1 is MNHEY, CDR2 SVGAGI, per germline. CDR3 protein: CASSIRDRGDYGYTF. DNA for the CDR3: TGTGCCAGCAGTATCCGGGACAGGGGAGACTATGGCTACACCTTC.

The chain links TRBV12-2 to TRBJ2-1; whether TRBD1, the table's D call, matches the DNA was not checked. TRBV12-2 is a pseudogene segment. The CDR3 is 16 amino acids. The CDR3 sequence: CASRLALWTVYNEQFF. DNA of the CDR3: TGTGCAAGTCGCTTAGCGCTATGGACAGTTTACAATGAGCAGTTCTTC.

The genes are TRBV27 and TRBJ1-4; 7 bases match TRBD1. Germline V gives CDR1 MNHEY, CDR2 SMNVEV (reference sequence). The length of the CDR3 is 15 residues. J lost 8 bases, V lost 2 bases, and 8 bases had no gene match. The CDR3 protein is CASSLGATGREKLFF. The CDR3 bases are TGTGCCAGCAGTTTAGGGGCGACAGGGAGGGAAAAACTGTTTTTT.

The chain combines TRBV11-2 with TRBJ2-2; 8 bases are shared with TRBD2. V trimming: 1 base; J trimming: 0 bases; junction bases outside the gene matches: 7. CDR1 is SGHAT, CDR2 FQNNGV, per germline. This CDR3 spans 18 amino acids. CDR3 sequence reads: CASSLGGRGAANTGELFF. For the CDR3, the DNA is TGTGCCAGCAGCTTAGGGGGGCGGGGGGCCGCGAACACCGGGGAGCTGTTTTTT.

This clone appeared a few times. The rearrangement uses TRBV11-2 and TRBJ2-2, with 10 bases that match TRBD1. CDR1 is SGHAT, CDR2 FQNNGV, per germline. This CDR3 has 16 residues. V shed 3 bases and J 5 bases; nucleotides not matched to a gene: 6. The DNA of the CDR3 is TGTGCCAGCAGCTTCCTCCGGGACAGGGGAACCGGGGAGCTGTTTTTT. It specifies CASSFLRDRGTGELFF.

The gene calls are TRBV19 and TRBJ1-5; TRBD1 might be the D (5 bases). The CDR3 covers 15 residues. Germline V gene lookup returns CDR1 LNHDA and CDR2 SQIVND (reference sequence). With 3 bases removed from V and 3 bases from J, the gap between germline ends came to 12 bases. CDR3 sequence: CASSIAGRVNQPQHF. CDR3 in DNA: TGTGCCAGTAGTATCGCAGGGAGGGTCAATCAGCCCCAGCATTTT.

On this clone: Additional DNA sequences in this sample encode the identical CDR3. This sequence joins TRBV15 and TRBJ1-3; D may be TRBD1 (5 bases). The CDR3 consists of 15 residues. Germline assignment: CDR1 LNHNV and CDR2 YYDKDF (reference sequence). V shed 3 bases and J shed 1 base, with 10 bases lying between them. The CDR3 sequence: CATSRDPGSGNTIYF. CDR3 in DNA: TGTGCCACCAGCAGGGACCCAGGGTCTGGAAACACCATATATTTT.

The V gene is TRBV7-8, the J gene TRBJ2-7; 9 bases are shared with TRBD1. The germline V gene encodes CDR1 SGHVS and CDR2 FQNEAQ. The CDR3 totals 14 residues. Losses at the gene ends were 1 base for V and 3 bases for J; bases not matched to a gene: 1. CDR3 in amino acids: CASSLGGQGYEQYF. The CDR3 DNA reads TGTGCCAGCAGCTTAGGGGGACAGGGCTACGAGCAGTACTTC.

The chain is built from TRBV9 and TRBJ2-3; 15 bases align to TRBD2. After removal of 2 bases from V and 1 base from J, the junction contained 8 bases not matched to a gene. There are 19 residues in the CDR3. Germline V lookup: CDR1 SGDLS, CDR2 YYNGEE. The CDR3 DNA reads TGTGCCAGCAGCGTCGGACTAGCGGGGGGGCTGGTGGGCACAGATACGCAGTATTTT. This translates into CASSVGLAGGLVGTDTQYF.

The chain combines TRBV11-2 with TRBJ2-2, with 10 bases aligning to TRBD2. The CDR3 totals 15 residues. Germline trimming cut 5 bases from V and 5 bases from J; bases unmatched to any gene: 5. Germline lookup yields CDR1 SGHAT and CDR2 FQNNGV. This chain's CDR3 is CASSPSGRTTGELFF. The CDR3 coding sequence is TGTGCCAGCAGCCCTAGCGGGAGAACGACCGGGGAGCTGTTTTTT.

The chain couples TRBV15 to TRBJ1-2; TRBD1 matches 9 bases. The germline CDR1 and CDR2 sequences are LNHNV and YYDKDF (reference sequence). V lost 3 bases to trimming and J lost 6 bases; unmatched junction nucleotides: 8. The CDR3 covers 15 residues. For the CDR3, the DNA is TGTGCCACCAGCAGTCGGACAGGGGAACAACATGGCTACACCTTC. Amino acids: CATSSRTGEQHGYTF. The variable domain in full, with the rest retrieved from reference TRBV15 and TRBJ1-2, is DAMVIQNPRYQVTQFGKPVTLSCSQTLNHNVMYWYQQKSSQAPKLLFHYYDKDFNNEADTPDNFQSRRPNTSFCFLDIRSPGLGDTAMYLCATSSRTGEQHGYTFGSGTRLTVV.

The gene calls are TRBV7-2 and TRBJ2-2; 7 nucleotides line up with TRBD1. The germline V gene has CDR1 SGHTA and CDR2 FQGNSA. The CDR3 has 14 residues. V was clipped by 2 bases and J by 5 bases; unmatched bases: 2. The chain's CDR3 is CASSLTQGTGELFF. Here the CDR3 DNA reads TGTGCCAGCAGCTTAACACAGGGGACCGGGGAGCTGTTTTTT.

The rearrangement uses TRBV5-6 and TRBJ2-5; tentatively, D is TRBD2 (7 bases). The ends were cut back, 2 bases at V and 6 bases at J, with 11 bases in the middle. Germline assignment: CDR1 SGHDT and CDR2 YYEEEE. The length of the CDR3 is 13 residues. CDR3 protein: CASSFGRGKTQYF. The CDR3 DNA is TGTGCCAGCAGCTTTGGGAGGGGGAAGACCCAGTACTTC. The full variable domain, rest sourced from reference TRBV5-6 and TRBJ2-5, is DAGVTQSPTHLIKTRGQQVTLRCSPKSGHDTVSWYQQALGQGPQFIFQYYEEEERQRGNFPDRFSGHQFPNYSSELNVNALLLGDSALYLCASSFGRGKTQYFGPGTRLLVL.

The V gene is TRBV9, the J gene TRBJ1-1; 8 positions match TRBD1. The trim removed 4 bases at V and 0 bases at J, leaving 5 bases unmatched. The CDR3 is made up of 15 amino acids. The germline V gene has CDR1 SGDLS and CDR2 YYNGEE. The CDR3 protein is CASSPLGQVNTEAFF. DNA for the CDR3: TGTGCCAGCAGCCCCCTGGGACAGGTGAACACTGAAGCTTTCTTT. Full variable domain (remainder filled in from reference TRBV9 and TRBJ1-1): DSGVTQTPKHLITATGQRVTLRCSPRSGDLSVYWYQQSLDQGLQFLIQYYNGEERAKGNILERFSAQQFPDLHSELNLSSLELGDSALYFCASSPLGQVNTEAFFGQGTRLTVV.

This clone was found once. V usage is TRBV4-2 and J usage is TRBJ1-2; TRBD1 matches 7 bases. This CDR3 comprises 14 residues. V trimming: 4 bases; J trimming: 4 bases; junction bases outside the gene matches: 6. From germline, CDR1 is LGHNA and CDR2 YNFKEQ. This CDR3 is CASSRRQGSYGYTF. The CDR3 DNA is TGTGCCAGCAGCCGCAGACAGGGTTCCTATGGCTACACCTTC.

This clone ranks as medium-sized. The CDR3 sequence is CASSLPGGLTSTDTQYF. Here the CDR3 DNA reads TGTGCCAGCAGCTTGCCAGGGGGCCTTACTAGCACAGATACGCAGTATTTT. J is TRBJ2-3 and V is TRBV5-4; 8 positions match TRBD1. V shed 1 base and J 0 bases; nucleotides not matched to a gene: 7. This CDR3 is built from 17 residues. Germline V gene sequence: CDR1 SGHNT, CDR2 YYREEE (reference sequence).

The V gene is TRBV27, the J gene TRBJ1-5; D unresolved. Germline V gives CDR1 MNHEY, CDR2 SMNVEV (reference sequence). CDR3 length: 15 amino acids. Trimming removed 3 bases from V and 0 bases from J, with 9 bases in between. The CDR3 region is CASSLSGDSNQPQHF. DNA of the CDR3: TGTGCCAGCAGTTTGTCCGGGGATAGCAATCAGCCCCAGCATTTT.

The chain joins TRBV5-1 to TRBJ1-6, with 7 bases that match TRBD1. The V and J ends lost 4 bases and 10 bases, in that order; junction bases with no gene match: 8. The CDR3 loop spans 14 amino acids. CDR1 is SGHRS, CDR2 YFSETQ, per germline. CDR3 in DNA: TGCGCCAGCAGCCTAACAGGGGAAGGGTCACCCCTCCACTTT. Translating it yields CASSLTGEGSPLHF. Full variable domain (remainder filled in from reference TRBV5-1 and TRBJ1-6): KAGVTQTPRYLIKTRGQQVTLSCSPISGHRSVSWYQQTPGQGLQFLFEYFSETQRNKGNFPGRFSGRQFSNSRSEMNVSTLELGDSALYLCASSLTGEGSPLHFGNGTRLTVT.

This chain links TRBV12-3 or TRBV12-4 with TRBJ2-1, with 9 bases matching TRBD1. With V trimmed by 2 bases and J by 9 bases, 2 bases remained unmatched. CDR3 length: 13 residues. DNA for the CDR3: TGTGCCAGCAGTTTAACAGGGGGCTTTGAGCAGTTCTTC. It yields the protein CASSLTGGFEQFF.

The chain combines TRBV10-3 with TRBJ2-1; D ambiguous. V was cut by 0 bases and J by 0 bases, with 9 bases left in between. The CDR3 length is 16 residues. CDR1 is ENHRY, CDR2 SYGVKD, per germline. CDR3 amino acids: CAISESGLSSYNEQFF. The CDR3 DNA reads TGTGCCATCAGTGAGTCCGGGTTAAGCTCCTACAATGAGCAGTTCTTC.

The chain couples TRBV7-2 to TRBJ1-5; 8 nucleotides agree with TRBD1. J was trimmed by 6 bases and V by 4 bases; bases with no gene match: 8. The length of the CDR3 is 15 residues. Germline CDR1 reads SGHTA; CDR2 reads FQGNSA. The CDR3 DNA follows: TGTGCCAGCAGCTCTACAGGGGGGAAGAGTCAGCCCCAGCATTTT. The encoded protein is CASSSTGGKSQPQHF.